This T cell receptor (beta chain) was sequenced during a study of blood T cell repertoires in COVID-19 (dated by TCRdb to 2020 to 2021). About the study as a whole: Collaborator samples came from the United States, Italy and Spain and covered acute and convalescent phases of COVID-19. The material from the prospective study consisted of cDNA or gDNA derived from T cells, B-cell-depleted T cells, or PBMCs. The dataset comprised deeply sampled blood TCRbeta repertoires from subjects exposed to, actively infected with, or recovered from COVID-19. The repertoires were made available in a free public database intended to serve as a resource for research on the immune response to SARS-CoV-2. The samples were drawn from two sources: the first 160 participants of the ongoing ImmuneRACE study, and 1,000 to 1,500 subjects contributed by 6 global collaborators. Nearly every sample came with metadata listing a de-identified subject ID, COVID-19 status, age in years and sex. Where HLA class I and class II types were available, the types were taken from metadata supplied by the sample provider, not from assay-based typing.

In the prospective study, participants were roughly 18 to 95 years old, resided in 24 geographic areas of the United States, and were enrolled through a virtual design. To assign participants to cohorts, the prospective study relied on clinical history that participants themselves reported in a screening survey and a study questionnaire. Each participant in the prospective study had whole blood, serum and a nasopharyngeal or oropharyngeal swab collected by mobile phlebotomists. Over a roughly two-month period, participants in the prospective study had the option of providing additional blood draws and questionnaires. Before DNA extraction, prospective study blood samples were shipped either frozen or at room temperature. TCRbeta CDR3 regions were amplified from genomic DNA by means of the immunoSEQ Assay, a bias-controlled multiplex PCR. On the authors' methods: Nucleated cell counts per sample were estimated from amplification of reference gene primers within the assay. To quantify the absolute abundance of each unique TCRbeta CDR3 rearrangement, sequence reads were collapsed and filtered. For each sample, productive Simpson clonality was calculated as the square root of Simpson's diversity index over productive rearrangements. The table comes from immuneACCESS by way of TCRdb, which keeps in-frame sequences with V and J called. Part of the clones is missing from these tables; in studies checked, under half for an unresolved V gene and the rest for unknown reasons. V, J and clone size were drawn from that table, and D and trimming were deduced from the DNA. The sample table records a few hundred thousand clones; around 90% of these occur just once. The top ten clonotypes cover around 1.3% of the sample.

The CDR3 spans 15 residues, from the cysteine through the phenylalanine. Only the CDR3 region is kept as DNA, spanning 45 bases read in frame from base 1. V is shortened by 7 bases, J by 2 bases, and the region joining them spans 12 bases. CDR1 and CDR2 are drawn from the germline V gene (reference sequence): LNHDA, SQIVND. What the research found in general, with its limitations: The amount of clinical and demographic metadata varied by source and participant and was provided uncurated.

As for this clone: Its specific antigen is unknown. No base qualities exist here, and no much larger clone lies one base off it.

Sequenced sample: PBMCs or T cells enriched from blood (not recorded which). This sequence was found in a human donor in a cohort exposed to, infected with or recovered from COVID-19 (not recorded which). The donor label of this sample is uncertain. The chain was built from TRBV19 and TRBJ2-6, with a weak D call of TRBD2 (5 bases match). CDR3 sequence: CASTSHGAGANVLTF. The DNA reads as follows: TGTGCCAGTACCTCACACGGGGCTGGGGCCAACGTCCTGACTTTC.